This T cell receptor beta chain was recovered during a study of blood T cell repertoires in COVID-19 (dated by TCRdb to the early 2020s). Broadly, across the study: The collaborator samples originated in the United States, Italy and Spain and spanned the acute and convalescent phases of COVID-19. The material from the prospective study consisted of cDNA or gDNA derived from T cells, B-cell-depleted T cells, or PBMCs. The dataset comprised deeply sampled blood TCRbeta repertoires from subjects exposed to, actively infected with, or recovered from COVID-19. The repertoires were released in a freely available public database intended as a resource for research on the immune response to SARS-CoV-2. The samples were drawn from the first 160 participants of the ongoing ImmuneRACE study and from some 1,300 subjects provided by 6 global collaborators. The sample metadata nearly always contained a de-identified subject ID, COVID-19 status, age in years and sex. HLA class I and class II types, where available, came from metadata supplied by the sample provider rather than from assay-based typing.

Enrolling through a virtual design, the prospective study's participants ranged in age from roughly 18 to 100 years and lived across more than 20 United States geographic areas. In the prospective study, cohorts were assigned on the basis of participant-reported clinical history obtained from a screening survey and a study questionnaire. In the prospective study, mobile phlebotomists collected whole blood, serum and a nasopharyngeal or oropharyngeal swab from each participant. Prospective study participants could optionally give additional blood draws and questionnaires over an approximately two-month period. Blood samples from the prospective study were shipped frozen or at room temperature prior to DNA extraction. The table lists this clone with a few counts. Its antigen is not yet known. No qualities accompany the bases; no much larger clone lies one base away. Study-wide conclusions, independent of this receptor: How much clinical and demographic metadata was included differed by source and by participant, and the metadata was provided uncurated.

Trimmed from V: 0 bases; trimmed from J: 1 base; junction bases lacking a gene match: 0. Sequences LNHNV (CDR1) and YYDKDF (CDR2) are obtained from the germline V gene (reference sequence). The CDR3, cysteine through phenylalanine, is 15 amino acids long. The kept DNA is CDR3 alone, 45 bases in frame from the first base. TCRbeta CDR3 regions were amplified from genomic DNA using the immunoSEQ Assay, a bias-controlled multiplex PCR. On the study's bioinformatics: Nucleated cell counts per sample were estimated from amplification of reference gene primers within the assay. Sequence reads were collapsed and filtered to measure the absolute abundance of every unique TCRbeta CDR3 rearrangement. For each sample, productive Simpson clonality was calculated as the square root of Simpson's diversity index over productive rearrangements. TCRdb's version of the immuneACCESS table is confined to in-frame rearrangements and falls short of the full clone set. An unresolved V gene accounts for under half of the shortfall where checked; the remainder is of unknown origin. That table gives V, J and clone size, and the DNA gave D and trimming. The sample includes under 150,000 clones, with roughly 83% observed a single time. In total, the top ten clones hold 4.5% to 5.5% of the sample.

The receptor comes from a man aged 40-55 years with acute COVID-19. The material sequenced was PBMCs or T cells enriched from blood (not recorded which). The V and J segments used are TRBV15 and TRBJ2-7; 10 central bases correspond to TRBD2. The CDR3 region reads CATSRELAGSYEQYF. The bases are TGTGCCACCAGCAGAGAACTAGCGGGGTCCTACGAGCAGTACTTC. The variable domain in full, with residues beyond the CDR3 obtained from the reference TRBV15 and TRBJ2-7 genes, is DAMVIQNPRYQVTQFGKPVTLSCSQTLNHNVMYWYQQKSSQAPKLLFHYYDKDFNNEADTPDNFQSRRPNTSFCFLDIRSPGLGDTAMYLCATSRELAGSYEQYFGPGTRLTVT.